The 2 T cell receptor beta chains below all came from one sample that was sequenced in a study of T cell responses to AZD1222 COVID-19 vaccine. Generated by immunoSEQ multiplex PCR, the TCRdb table keeps only in-frame clones and is missing some. Of about 270,000 clones in the sample, about 94% are singletons; the top ten hold around 0.6%. This sample comprised peripheral blood, obtained 28 days after the second AZD1222 dose. These receptor sequences come from an adult who received the AZD1222 COVID-19 vaccine.

This rearrangement joins TRBV10-3 to TRBJ1-5; D ambiguous. Germline V lookup: CDR1 ENHRY, CDR2 SYGVKD. Trimming cost V 8 bases and J 3 bases, with 11 bases left between them. The CDR3 totals 13 residues. This CDR3 is CAIREGSNQPQHF. The CDR3 DNA reads TGTGCCATCCGAGAAGGGTCCAATCAGCCCCAGCATTTT.

The chain links TRBV24-1 to TRBJ1-2; TRBD1 agrees at 7 bases. V was clipped by 4 bases and J by 8 bases; unmatched bases: 15. This CDR3 spans 16 amino acids. Germline V gives CDR1 KGHDR, CDR2 SFDVKD. The CDR3, as DNA: TGTGCCACCAGTGACCACGAGGGGGCCGGAATGAGAGGCTACACCTTC. Encoded protein: CATSDHEGAGMRGYTF.